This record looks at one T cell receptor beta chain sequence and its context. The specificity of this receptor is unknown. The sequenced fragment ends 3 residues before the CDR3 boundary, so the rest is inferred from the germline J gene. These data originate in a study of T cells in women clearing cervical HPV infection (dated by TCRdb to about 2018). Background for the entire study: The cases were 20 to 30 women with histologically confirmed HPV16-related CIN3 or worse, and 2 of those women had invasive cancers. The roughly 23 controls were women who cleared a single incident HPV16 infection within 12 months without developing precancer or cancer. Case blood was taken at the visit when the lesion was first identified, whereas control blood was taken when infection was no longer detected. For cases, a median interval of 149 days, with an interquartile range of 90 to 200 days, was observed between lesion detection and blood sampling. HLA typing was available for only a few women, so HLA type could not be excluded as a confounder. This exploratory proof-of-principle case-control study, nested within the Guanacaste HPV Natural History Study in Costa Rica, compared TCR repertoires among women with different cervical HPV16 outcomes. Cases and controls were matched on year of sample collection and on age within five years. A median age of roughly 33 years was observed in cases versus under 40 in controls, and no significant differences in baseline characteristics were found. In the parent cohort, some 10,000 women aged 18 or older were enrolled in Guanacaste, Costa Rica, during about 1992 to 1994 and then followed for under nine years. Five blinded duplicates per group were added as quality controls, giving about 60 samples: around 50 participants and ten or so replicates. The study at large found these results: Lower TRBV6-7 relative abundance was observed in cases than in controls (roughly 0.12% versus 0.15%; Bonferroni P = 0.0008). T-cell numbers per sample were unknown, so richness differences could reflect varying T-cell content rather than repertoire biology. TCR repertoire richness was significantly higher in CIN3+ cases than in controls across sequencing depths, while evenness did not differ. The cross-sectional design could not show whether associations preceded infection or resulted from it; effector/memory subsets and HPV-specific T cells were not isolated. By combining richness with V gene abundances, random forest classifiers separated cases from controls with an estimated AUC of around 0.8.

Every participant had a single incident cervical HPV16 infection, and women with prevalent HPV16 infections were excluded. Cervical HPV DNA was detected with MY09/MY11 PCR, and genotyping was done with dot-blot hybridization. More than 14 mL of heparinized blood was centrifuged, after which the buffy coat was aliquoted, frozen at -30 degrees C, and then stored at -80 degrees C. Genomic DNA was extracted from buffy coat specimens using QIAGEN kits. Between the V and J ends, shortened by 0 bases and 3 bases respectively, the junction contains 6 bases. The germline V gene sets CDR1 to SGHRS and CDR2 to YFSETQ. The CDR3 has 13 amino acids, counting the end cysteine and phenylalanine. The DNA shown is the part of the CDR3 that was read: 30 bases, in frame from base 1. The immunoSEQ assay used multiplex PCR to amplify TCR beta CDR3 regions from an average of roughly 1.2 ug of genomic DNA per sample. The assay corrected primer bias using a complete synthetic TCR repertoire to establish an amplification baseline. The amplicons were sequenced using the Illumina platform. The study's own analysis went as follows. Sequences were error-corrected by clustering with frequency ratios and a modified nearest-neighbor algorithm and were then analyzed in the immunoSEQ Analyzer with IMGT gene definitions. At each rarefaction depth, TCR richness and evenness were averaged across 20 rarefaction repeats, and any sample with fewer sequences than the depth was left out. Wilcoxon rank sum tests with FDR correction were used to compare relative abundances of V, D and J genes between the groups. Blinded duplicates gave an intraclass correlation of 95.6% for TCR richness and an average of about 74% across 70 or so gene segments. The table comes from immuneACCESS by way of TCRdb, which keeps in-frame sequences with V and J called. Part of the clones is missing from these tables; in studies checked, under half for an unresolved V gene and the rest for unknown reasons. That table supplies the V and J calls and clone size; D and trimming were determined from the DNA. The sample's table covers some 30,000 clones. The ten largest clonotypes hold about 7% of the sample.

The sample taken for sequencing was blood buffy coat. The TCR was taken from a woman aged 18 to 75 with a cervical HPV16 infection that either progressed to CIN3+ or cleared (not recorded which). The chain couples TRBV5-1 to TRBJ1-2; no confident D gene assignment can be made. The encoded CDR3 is CASSLETDYGYTF. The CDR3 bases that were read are TGCGCCAGCAGCTTGGAAACAGACTATGGC.